These 28 T cell receptor beta chains share one sample of origin, sequenced in a study of OX40 agonist ivuxolimab in advanced cancers. The protocol was immunoSEQ multiplex PCR, while the TCRdb copy is restricted to in-frame clones and leaves out a portion. The sample records some 110,000 clones, under 95% being singletons. The sample was CD4+ or CD8+ T cells sorted from blood, taken in a trial of the OX40 agonist ivuxolimab. Source of these receptors: an adult with an advanced solid tumor such as melanoma, head and neck, liver or kidney cancer.

The chain joins TRBV7-8 to TRBJ2-7, with D uncertain. The CDR3 has 14 amino acids. The germline V gene has CDR1 SGHVS and CDR2 FQNEAQ. Trimming stripped 5 bases from V and 3 bases from J, with 14 bases between. The CDR3 protein is CASSPLRVDYEQYF. The CDR3 DNA follows: TGTGCCAGCAGCCCACTCCGGGTCGACTACGAGCAGTACTTC.

The chain recombines TRBV28 with TRBJ2-7, with TRBD1 matching 10 bases. Trimming at V came to 7 bases and at J to 0 bases, leaving 9 bases not matched to a gene. The CDR3 is 16 amino acids. In germline, CDR1 is MDHEN, CDR2 SYDVKM. The CDR3 sequence: CASTLAGQGISYEQYF. CDR3 nucleotide sequence: TGTGCCAGCACCCTCGCGGGACAGGGGATCTCCTACGAGCAGTACTTC.

The chain links TRBV2 to TRBJ2-4; no firm D call. Trimming removed 2 bases from V and 6 bases from J, with 8 bases in between. This CDR3 is 13 amino acids long. CDR1 and CDR2 from the germline V gene are SNHLY and FYNNEI. The chain's CDR3 is CASSERVGNIQYF. The DNA of the CDR3 is TGTGCCAGCAGTGAAAGGGTGGGAAACATTCAGTACTTC.

The V gene is TRBV5-1, the J gene TRBJ2-1; TRBD1 agrees at 9 bases. V trimming: 3 bases; J trimming: 7 bases; junction bases outside the gene matches: 11. The CDR3 contains 16 residues. In germline, CDR1 is SGHRS, CDR2 YFSETQ. CDR3 in DNA: TGCGCCAGCAGCTCGCCGACAGGGGGGAAACTTAATGAGCAGTTCTTC. Encoded protein: CASSSPTGGKLNEQFF.

V and J are TRBV6-5 and TRBJ1-2; D is undetermined. V lost 4 bases, J lost 3 bases, and 12 bases lay in between. Germline values: CDR1 MNHEY, CDR2 SVGAGI. The length of the CDR3 is 14 residues. The CDR3 sequence is CASSSPGGYYGYTF. The CDR3 DNA is TGTGCCAGCAGTTCCCCGGGAGGATACTATGGCTACACCTTC.

This chain joins TRBV7-3 and TRBJ2-1; maybe TRBD2 (6 bases). Deletions cut 4 bases from V and 8 bases from J, with 21 bases between. There are 16 residues in the CDR3. Germline V CDR1 and CDR2: SGHTA, FQGTGA. For the CDR3, the DNA is TGTGCCAGCAGCTCGGGCGCGGGATTGGGTCTCGATGAGCAGTTCTTC. Translation: CASSSGAGLGLDEQFF. Supplemented by reference TRBV7-3 and TRBJ2-1, the full variable domain reads GAGVSQTPSNKVTEKGKYVELRCDPISGHTALYWYRQSLGQGPEFLIYFQGTGAADDSGLPNDRFFAVRPEGSVSTLKIQRTERGDSAVYLCASSSGAGLGLDEQFFGPGTRLTVL.

V and J are TRBV5-8 and TRBJ2-5; a weak D match, TRBD2 (5 bases). V lost 7 bases, J lost 5 bases, and 9 bases lay in between. Germline loops: CDR1 SGHTS, CDR2 YDEGEE. The CDR3 has 11 amino acids. The CDR3 DNA follows: TGTGCCAGCCGGGGTCGGGAGACCCAGTACTTC. As protein: CASRGRETQYF.

This clone showed up just once. V and J are TRBV28 and TRBJ2-7, with a weak D call TRBD1 (6 bases). Trimming took 5 bases from V and 1 from J, leaving 12 bases between them. From germline, CDR1 is MDHEN and CDR2 SYDVKM. The CDR3 runs 14 residues. CDR3 in DNA: TGTGCCAGCAGTATAGAGACAGGATCCTACGAGCAGTACTTC. Amino acid sequence: CASSIETGSYEQYF. The complete variable domain, with remaining parts taken from reference TRBV28 and TRBJ2-7, reads DVKVTQSSRYLVKRTGEKVFLECVQDMDHENMFWYRQDPGLGLRLIYFSYDVKMKEKGDIPEGYSVSREKKERFSLILESASTNQTSMYLCASSIETGSYEQYFGPGTRLTVT.

This clone was detected once. J is TRBJ2-6 and V is TRBV6-1, with D possibly being TRBD1 (6 bases). From germline, CDR1 is MNHNS and CDR2 SASEGT. This CDR3 region has 19 residues. V shed 4 bases and J shed 4 bases, with 23 bases lying between them. The CDR3 DNA sequence: TGTGCCAGCAGTGGACCTGACAGGTCCGCTATCTCCGGGGCCAACGTCCTGACTTTC. Translated: CASSGPDRSAISGANVLTF.

This sequence joins TRBV12-5 and TRBJ2-1; TRBD2 matches at 9 bases. The CDR3 is 14 residues long. Germline V gene sequence: CDR1 LGHNT, CDR2 FRNRAP. V was clipped by 6 bases and J by 3 bases; unmatched bases: 3. The CDR3 is CASGRTSDYNEQFF. In DNA, the CDR3 is TGTGCTAGTGGCCGGACTAGCGACTACAATGAGCAGTTCTTC.

This clone was counted a few times. The chain links TRBV28 to TRBJ2-7; 11 positions agree with TRBD1. V lost 3 bases, J lost 3 bases, and 4 bases stayed unmatched. The CDR3 is 15 residues long. CDR1 is MDHEN and CDR2 is SYDVKM in the germline V gene. DNA of the CDR3: TGTGCCAGCAGTTTCCTAGGGACAGGGGGCTACGAGCAGTACTTC. This sequence encodes CASSFLGTGGYEQYF. Drawing the rest from reference TRBV28 and TRBJ2-7, the complete variable domain is DVKVTQSSRYLVKRTGEKVFLECVQDMDHENMFWYRQDPGLGLRLIYFSYDVKMKEKGDIPEGYSVSREKKERFSLILESASTNQTSMYLCASSFLGTGGYEQYFGPGTRLTVT.

The chain joins TRBV18 to TRBJ2-7; TRBD1 agrees at 8 bases. Germline values: CDR1 KGHSH, CDR2 LQKENI. The CDR3 has 14 residues. The V segment lost 3 bases and the J segment 4 bases; nucleotides outside the gene matches: 5. CDR3 DNA: TGTGCCAGCTCACCTGGGACAGGATTTTACGAGCAGTACTTC. It encodes CASSPGTGFYEQYF.

The chain combines TRBV5-1 with TRBJ2-1; 10 positions match TRBD2. CDR1 SGHRS and CDR2 YFSETQ come from the germline V gene. V shed 0 bases, J shed 5 bases, and the junction held 5 bases outside the gene matches. This CDR3 has 16 amino acids. The CDR3 DNA reads as TGCGCCAGCAGCTTGGAAGCGGGAGGGCCCCACAATGAGCAGTTCTTC. It specifies CASSLEAGGPHNEQFF.

This chain connects TRBV4-3 to TRBJ2-5; D is possibly TRBD1 (6 bases). With the DNA end fitting TRBJ2-7 better, the J assignment may be wrong. Germline V gene data show CDR1 as LGHNA and CDR2 as YSLEER. The CDR3 covers 15 residues. The CDR3 here is CASSQGQAFSYEQYF. The CDR3, as DNA: TGCGCCAGCAGCCAAGGACAGGCGTTTTCCTACGAGCAGTACTTC.

This clone was seen just once. V usage is TRBV27 and J usage is TRBJ2-2; TRBD2 matches 8 bases. Trimming took 8 bases from V and 6 from J; bases not matched to a gene: 29. Germline loops: CDR1 MNHEY, CDR2 SMNVEV (reference sequence). The CDR3 has 21 residues. CDR3 in amino acids: CASRGASGRTSPQGGAGELFF. As DNA, the CDR3 is TGTGCCAGCCGAGGGGCTAGCGGGCGTACCAGCCCCCAAGGCGGTGCCGGGGAGCTGTTTTTT.

The genes are TRBV19 and TRBJ1-2; D unclear. This CDR3 is built from 15 residues. Trimming removed 4 bases at V and 1 base at J, with 13 bases between. Germline V CDR1 and CDR2: LNHDA, SQIVND (reference sequence). The CDR3 loop reads CASSTLRTFNYGYTF. CDR3 sequence (DNA): TGTGCCAGTAGTACCCTTCGGACCTTTAACTATGGCTACACCTTC.

This clone was seen only a few times. CDR3 amino acids: CASRPRVGDAGYTF. The DNA for the CDR3 is TGTGCCAGCAGGCCCAGGGTCGGTGATGCTGGCTACACCTTC. This chain links TRBV6-5 with TRBJ1-2; D may be TRBD1 (5 bases). Germline V gene data show CDR1 as MNHEY and CDR2 as SVGAGI. There are 14 residues in the CDR3. V was shortened by 6 bases and J by 7 bases, with 18 bases between the two germline ends.

This clone has a single count. This sequence joins TRBV9 and TRBJ2-7; D remains ambiguous. The CDR3 covers 12 residues. V was clipped by 3 bases and J by 3 bases, with 7 bases between them. Germline lookup yields CDR1 SGDLS and CDR2 YYNGEE. The CDR3 DNA reads as TGTGCCAGCAGCGCCGACGGCTACGAGCAGTACTTC. Encoded protein: CASSADGYEQYF.

This chain joins TRBV27 and TRBJ1-1; D gene unclear. Trimming shortened V by 8 bases and J by 0 bases, and 10 bases separated the two germline ends. Germline V gene sequence: CDR1 MNHEY, CDR2 SMNVEV (reference sequence). This CDR3 region has 13 residues. The CDR3 sequence is CASAFILNTEAFF. The CDR3 coding sequence is TGTGCCAGCGCTTTTATTTTGAACACTGAAGCTTTCTTT.

This chain connects TRBV10-3 to TRBJ2-5, with 10 positions matching TRBD2. The CDR3 is 17 amino acids. The germline V gene encodes CDR1 ENHRY and CDR2 SYGVKD. The ends lost 3 bases at V and 1 base at J; junction bases unmatched: 8. DNA for the CDR3: TGTGCCATCAGTGACCCCAGTAGCGGGAGGTTCCAAGAGACCCAGTACTTC. As protein: CAISDPSSGRFQETQYF.

The chain couples TRBV28 to TRBJ2-7; a possible D gene is TRBD2 (5 bases). There are 14 residues in the CDR3. Germline V gene lookup returns CDR1 MDHEN and CDR2 SYDVKM. V lost 5 bases, J lost 7 bases, and 18 bases lay in between. The CDR3 coding sequence is TGTGCCAGCAGTCCAACCCGGGAACGGTGGGAGCAGTACTTC. Its protein is CASSPTRERWEQYF.

V is TRBV6-5 and J is TRBJ2-2; TRBD1 matches 9 bases. The ends lost 2 bases at V and 3 bases at J; junction bases unmatched: 4. Germline CDR1 MNHEY, CDR2 SVGAGI. The CDR3 has 16 amino acids. The CDR3 is CASSYEQGAYTGELFF. The CDR3 DNA follows: TGTGCCAGCAGTTACGAACAGGGGGCTTACACCGGGGAGCTGTTTTTT.

This clone was seen a single time. V is TRBV18 and J is TRBJ1-5; perhaps TRBD1 as D (5 bases). Germline V gene lookup returns CDR1 KGHSH and CDR2 LQKENI. The CDR3 sequence is 14 residues long. V was clipped by 6 bases and J by 2 bases, with 11 bases between them. The CDR3 DNA is TGTGCCAGCTCGGGGGAAAGTGGCAATCAGCCCCAGCATTTT. Translating it yields CASSGESGNQPQHF. Based on the CDR3 plus reference TRBV18 and TRBJ1-5, the full variable domain is NAGVMQNPRHLVRRRGQEARLRCSPMKGHSHVYWYRQLPEEGLKFMVYLQKENIIDESGMPKERFSAEFPKEGPSILRIQQVVRGDSAAYFCASSGESGNQPQHFGDGTRLSIL.

The chain couples TRBV18 to TRBJ2-2; D unclear. Germline CDR1 and CDR2: KGHSH and LQKENI. V was pared by 4 bases and J by 9 bases, with 21 bases between. The CDR3 contains 16 residues. The CDR3 is CASSLDRVGVWRELFF. The CDR3 DNA follows: TGTGCCAGCTCACTCGATCGCGTGGGTGTCTGGAGGGAGCTGTTTTTT. The variable domain in full, with the rest retrieved from reference TRBV18 and TRBJ2-2, is NAGVMQNPRHLVRRRGQEARLRCSPMKGHSHVYWYRQLPEEGLKFMVYLQKENIIDESGMPKERFSAEFPKEGPSILRIQQVVRGDSAAYFCASSLDRVGVWRELFFGEGSRLTVL.

This chain links TRBV28 with TRBJ1-2; D is unresolved. V lost 6 bases and J 9 bases, leaving 20 bases between the germline ends. The germline gives CDR1 MDHEN, CDR2 SYDVKM. The CDR3 totals 14 residues. CDR3 bases: TGTGCCAGCAGAAACCCGGACCCCTCTGTCAGCTACACCTTC. Translated, it gives CASRNPDPSVSYTF.

The chain joins TRBV18 to TRBJ1-5, with 8 bases aligning to TRBD1. Germline CDR1 reads KGHSH; CDR2 reads LQKENI. J lost 2 bases, V lost 4 bases, and 1 base had no gene match. The CDR3 has 14 residues. The CDR3 spells CASSRGQGNQPQHF. For the CDR3, the DNA is TGTGCCAGCTCACGGGGACAGGGCAATCAGCCCCAGCATTTT. Together with reference TRBV18 and TRBJ1-5, the CDR3 gives the full variable domain: NAGVMQNPRHLVRRRGQEARLRCSPMKGHSHVYWYRQLPEEGLKFMVYLQKENIIDESGMPKERFSAEFPKEGPSILRIQQVVRGDSAAYFCASSRGQGNQPQHFGDGTRLSIL.

This chain connects TRBV2 to TRBJ2-5, with TRBD2 matching over 8 bases. V lost 6 bases to trimming and J lost 1 base; unmatched junction nucleotides: 4. The germline V gene encodes CDR1 SNHLY and CDR2 FYNNEI. CDR3 length: 14 residues. CDR3 protein: CASSSGSAQETQYF. CDR3 in DNA: TGTGCCAGCAGCAGCGGGAGTGCCCAAGAGACCCAGTACTTC.

V gene TRBV5-8 combines with J gene TRBJ2-7; the match to TRBD2 covers 9 bases. Germline V gene sequence: CDR1 SGHTS, CDR2 YDEGEE. The CDR3 is made up of 14 amino acids. With V trimmed by 4 bases and J by 3 bases, 5 bases remained unmatched. CDR3 bases: TGTGCCAGCAGCCGGACTAGCGTGATCTACGAGCAGTACTTC. Its translation is CASSRTSVIYEQYF.